The clone carrying this T cell receptor (beta chain) has only one observation. Its antigen is not known. The table came from immunoSEQ multiplex PCR; TCRdb's copy has only in-frame clones and leaves some out. Among 120,000 to 150,000 clones listed, about 92% were seen once. This sample is part of a study of T cell responses to AZD1222 COVID-19 vaccine. About the research overall: Second-dose schedules of about 4 or about 12 weeks were combined. Study-wide results and limits: Clonal diversity may have been underestimated in mostly white British donors. Repertoire samples came only from after the peak T cell response. Nearly half of unique spike-specific TCRs reportedly avoided B.1.351 and B.1.1.7 mutated regions.

The CDR3 is 15 residues long. The germline V gene has CDR1 SGHRS and CDR2 YFSETQ. With 0 bases removed from V and 3 bases from J, the gap between germline ends came to 12 bases. This chain uses TRBV5-1 with TRBJ1-2; a possible D gene is TRBD1 (6 bases). Here the sequenced sample was peripheral blood, taken on day 0 of AZD1222 vaccination. The TCR was taken from an adult in good health. This CDR3 is CASSLVGGIDYGYTF. CDR3 DNA: TGCGCCAGCAGCTTGGTTGGGGGCATCGACTATGGCTACACCTTC.